Reported below is one T cell receptor (beta chain). The data belong to a study of radiation and T cells in renal cell carcinoma. V lost 5 bases and J lost 4, with 24 bases in between. Germline lookup yields CDR1 SGHRS and CDR2 YFSETQ. CDR3 length: 17 amino acids. This table comes from immunoSEQ multiplex PCR, and its TCRdb copy is limited to in-frame clones, with some not included. The sample yields more than 150,000 clones, roughly 89% seen once. Stated time point: blood 2 weeks post-SBRT. Treatment: 15 Gy SBRT to primary tumor, nephrectomy 4 weeks later. The rearrangement uses TRBV5-1 and TRBJ1-1, with a tentative D call TRBD1 (6 bases). The starting material was blood, obtained from a patient whose treatment included radiotherapy and nephrectomy. The clonotype comes from a woman aged 45-60 years with renal cell carcinoma. The CDR3: CASSRGGVPARGTEAFF. CDR3 nucleotide sequence: TGCGCCAGCAGTAGGGGGGGAGTCCCAGCGAGGGGCACTGAAGCTTTCTTT. The full variable domain, in which reference TRBV5-1 and TRBJ1-1 provide the parts outside the CDR3, is KAGVTQTPRYLIKTRGQQVTLSCSPISGHRSVSWYQQTPGQGLQFLFEYFSETQRNKGNFPGRFSGRQFSNSRSEMNVSTLELGDSALYLCASSRGGVPARGTEAFFGQGTRLTVV.